This T cell receptor (beta chain) was profiled in a study of T cell responses to AZD1222 COVID-19 vaccine. Using immunoSEQ multiplex PCR, the repertoire was profiled, and TCRdb retains in-frame clones only, with some absent. The sample contains about 100,000 clones, about 83% of which appear only once. Study observations and caveats: Mostly white British, mostly female donors; authors suggested clonal diversity may be underestimated. Elevations in Spike-specific TCR breadth and depth followed administration of two AZD1222 doses. All repertoire sampling was performed exclusively after the peak T cell response.

Comment on this clone: Its antigen is undetermined.

The CDR3 is 19 amino acids. V gave up 4 bases and J gave up 0 bases; unmatched junction bases: 12. The rearrangement links TRBV5-3 to TRBJ2-3; TRBD2 matches 12 bases. TRBV5-3 is an open reading frame whose function is uncertain. The sample here was peripheral blood, taken on day 0 of AZD1222 vaccination. The source of this sequence is an adult in good health. CDR3 DNA: TGTGCCAGAAGCACCCTTTTCCTGACTAGCGGGGGTAGCACAGATACGCAGTATTTT. It yields the protein CARSTLFLTSGGSTDTQYF.